This T cell receptor (beta chain) was captured in a study of blood T cell repertoires in COVID-19. The overall study: Spain, Italy and the United States supplied samples that represented acute and convalescent COVID-19. Nucleic acid was either cDNA or gDNA, and it came from T cells, B-cell-depleted T cells, or PBMCs.

V dropped 9 bases and J dropped 2 bases, with 13 bases sitting between them. In germline, CDR1 is LNHDA, CDR2 SQIVND (reference sequence). The CDR3 runs 13 residues. In the original analysis: Scientists estimated how many nucleated cells there were by amplifying reference gene primers. Produced via immunoSEQ multiplex PCR; TCRdb's table is partial and in-frame only. The D gene and trimming were derived from the DNA, and the V and J assignments and clone size from that table. The sample yields some 75,000 clones, about 85% seen once. Sequenced: peripheral blood. The sequence was collected from a man between 45 and 60 years old with COVID-19, enrolled during active disease. The chain is built from TRBV19 and TRBJ1-1, with D perhaps matching TRBD1 (5 bases). This chain's CDR3 is CASLDRFNTEAFF. The CDR3 DNA follows: TGTGCCAGCCTTGACAGATTTAACACTGAAGCTTTCTTT.